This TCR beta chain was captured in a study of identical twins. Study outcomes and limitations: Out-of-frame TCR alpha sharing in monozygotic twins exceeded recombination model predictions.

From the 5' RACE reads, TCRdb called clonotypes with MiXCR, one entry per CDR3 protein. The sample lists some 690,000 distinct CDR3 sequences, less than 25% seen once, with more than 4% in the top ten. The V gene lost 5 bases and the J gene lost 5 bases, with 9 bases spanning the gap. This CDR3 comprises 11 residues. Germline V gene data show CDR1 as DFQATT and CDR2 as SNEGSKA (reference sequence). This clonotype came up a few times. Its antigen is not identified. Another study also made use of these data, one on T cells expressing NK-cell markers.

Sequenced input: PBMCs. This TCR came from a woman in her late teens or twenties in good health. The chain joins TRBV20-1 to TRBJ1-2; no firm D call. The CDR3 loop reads CSAWASYGYTF. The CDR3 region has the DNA TGCAGTGCTTGGGCTTCTTATGGCTACACCTTC.